This T cell receptor beta chain was captured in a study of human T cells and chemical hapten exposure. Study-wide context: Small differences in pooled library volume mainly drove the variation in TCR yields per sample. General study findings and limits: Sensitization with DPC brought no change to TCRs above 1 in 1000 in frequency.

Whole blood that had not been fractionated was the source of extracted total RNA. Germline assignment: CDR1 DFQATT and CDR2 SNEGSKA (reference sequence). V shed 2 bases and J shed 6 bases, with 14 bases lying between them. This CDR3 spans 14 amino acids. This clonotype was seen many times. Its specificity is unknown. As the library was built, unique molecular identifiers were attached to individual cDNA molecules. Original data processing: Per sample, the median was approximately 96,000 TCRs, with values from around 25,000 to 690,000. TCRdb reprocessed the 5' RACE reads via MiXCR and lists one record per CDR3 protein. The V and J calls reflect TCRdb's pipeline rather than the authors' work. The sample carries tens of thousands of distinct CDR3 sequences, 6.5% to 8.5% recorded once.

This sequence joins TRBV20-1 and TRBJ1-3; D is possibly TRBD1 (6 bases). The sequence came from a male donor in good health. The CDR3 is CSARRRGFENTIYF. In DNA form, the CDR3 reads TGCAGTGCTAGACGCAGGGGTTTTGAAAACACCATATATTTT.